This entry is about one TCR beta chain. The CDR3 runs to 16 residues. Trimming stripped 2 bases from V and 6 bases from J, with 17 bases between. Germline V gene lookup returns CDR1 SGHTA and CDR2 FQGNSA. The data derive from a study of blood T cell repertoires in COVID-19. Participant age was roughly 18 to 95 years, and participants resided in fewer than 25 US areas. TCRdb's table, derived via immunoSEQ multiplex PCR, lists solely in-frame clones and lacks some. The sample has under 250,000 clones; approximately 80% are singletons. The genes are TRBV7-2 and TRBJ2-1, with D maybe TRBD2 (5 bases). The source material was PBMCs or T cells enriched from blood (not recorded which). This TCR was recovered from a young man with acute COVID-19. CDR3 in amino acids: CASSLPSIAGLNEQFF. CDR3 in DNA: TGTGCCAGCAGCTTACCCTCTATTGCGGGTCTCAATGAGCAGTTCTTC.